Below, 26 T cell receptor beta chains from the same sample are listed, as sequenced in a study of siplizumab effects on memory and regulatory T cells. Profiling relied on immunoSEQ multiplex PCR, and the TCRdb table lists in-frame clones only, not all of them. The table has about 100,000 clones, about 90% seen once. Sequenced input: non-Treg CD4+ T cells sorted from blood. Receptor source: a human donor in good health.

This chain uses TRBV30 with TRBJ2-7, with unresolved D. The CDR3 runs 13 residues. Germline V gene sequence: CDR1 GTSNPN, CDR2 SVGIG (reference sequence). The germline V and J ends were trimmed by 2 bases and 4 bases, with 12 bases remaining between them. The CDR3 DNA reads TGTGCCTGGAGTACCCGACCCACGTACGAGCAGTACTTC. Its protein product is CAWSTRPTYEQYF.

This chain uses TRBV6-6 with TRBJ1-1; the D gene is possibly TRBD1 (6 bases). The CDR3 covers 11 residues. CDR1 and CDR2 from the germline V gene are MNHNY and SVGAGI (reference sequence). Trimming took 6 bases from V and 4 from J, leaving 6 bases between them. CDR3 loop: CASSRGTEAFF. Here the CDR3 DNA reads TGTGCCAGCAGCAGGGGCACTGAAGCTTTCTTT.

The chain couples TRBV5-1 to TRBJ2-7; 12 nucleotides match TRBD2. This CDR3 contains 15 residues. In germline, CDR1 is SGHRS, CDR2 YFSETQ. J lost 6 bases, V lost 1 base, and 5 bases had no gene match. The DNA for the CDR3 is TGCGCCAGCAGCTTGCTAGCGGGAGGGCCCTCCGAGCAGTACTTC. Its protein product is CASSLLAGGPSEQYF. The full variable domain, with the rest looked up from reference TRBV5-1 and TRBJ2-7, is KAGVTQTPRYLIKTRGQQVTLSCSPISGHRSVSWYQQTPGQGLQFLFEYFSETQRNKGNFPGRFSGRQFSNSRSEMNVSTLELGDSALYLCASSLLAGGPSEQYFGPGTRLTVT.

The chain couples TRBV10-3 to TRBJ2-7; D is ambiguous. The ends were cut back, 8 bases at V and 0 bases at J, with 14 bases in the middle. Germline CDR1 is ENHRY and CDR2 is SYGVKD. The CDR3 has 14 residues. This CDR3 is CAISVGKGSYEQYF. DNA of the CDR3: TGTGCCATCTCGGTAGGAAAGGGCTCCTACGAGCAGTACTTC.

The V call is TRBV5-6, the J call TRBJ2-2, with a weak D call TRBD1 (5 bases). With 2 bases removed from V and 2 bases from J, the gap between germline ends came to 16 bases. The CDR3 covers 17 residues. Germline loops: CDR1 SGHDT, CDR2 YYEEEE. CDR3 residues: CASSFVQAPGNTGELFF. DNA of the CDR3: TGTGCCAGCAGCTTCGTACAGGCCCCGGGTAACACCGGGGAGCTGTTTTTT.

The J gene is TRBJ1-3, the V gene TRBV4-2; no reliable D call. CDR3 length: 15 residues. Trimming shortened V by 1 base and J by 3 bases, and 10 bases separated the two germline ends. CDR1 and CDR2 from the germline V gene are LGHNA and YNFKEQ. In DNA, the CDR3 is TGTGCCAGCAGCCAAGCTTCTGACCTTGGAAACACCATATATTTT. This codes for CASSQASDLGNTIYF.

The rearrangement joins TRBV7-2 to TRBJ2-1, with D possibly TRBD1 on 5 matching bases. The V end lost 1 base, the J end lost 2 bases, and 9 bases lay between the germline ends. There are 15 residues in the CDR3. Germline values: CDR1 SGHTA, CDR2 FQGNSA. The CDR3 loop reads CASSLGGQAYNEQFF. For the CDR3, the DNA is TGTGCCAGCAGCTTAGGAGGACAAGCCTACAATGAGCAGTTCTTC.

V and J are TRBV19 and TRBJ2-2; 8 positions match TRBD2. In germline, CDR1 is LNHDA, CDR2 SQIVND (reference sequence). This CDR3 has 19 residues. Trimming at V came to 5 bases and at J to 4 bases, leaving 18 bases not matched to a gene. The DNA for the CDR3 is TGTGCCAGTAGTCCTTCAAAACTGGTACGACTAGCGAGCACCGGGGAGCTGTTTTTT. Amino acid sequence: CASSPSKLVRLASTGELFF.

The genes are TRBV9 and TRBJ2-3; the match to TRBD2 covers 7 bases. The CDR3 contains 17 residues. CDR1 and CDR2 (germline): SGDLS, YYNGEE. V lost 0 bases and J lost 2; bases outside the gene matches: 9. The CDR3 sequence is CASSVGEAGLTTDTQYF. The CDR3 DNA reads TGTGCCAGCAGCGTAGGGGAAGCGGGGCTGACCACAGATACGCAGTATTTT.

The rearrangement uses TRBV27 and TRBJ1-1; 7 bases fit TRBD1. Germline V gene sequence: CDR1 MNHEY, CDR2 SMNVEV (reference sequence). This CDR3 comprises 13 residues. J gave up 1 base and V 10 bases, and 6 bases lay outside the gene matches. In DNA form, the CDR3 reads TGTGCCACCATGGACAGGAGGAACACTGAAGCTTTCTTT. It encodes CATMDRRNTEAFF.

V and J are TRBV7-9 and TRBJ2-3; D is uncertain. V shed 5 bases and J shed 4 bases, with 7 bases lying between them. Germline CDR1 SEHNR, CDR2 FQNEAQ (reference sequence). The CDR3 length is 12 residues. The CDR3, as DNA: TGTGCCAGCAGCGGGCCTCCAGATACGCAGTATTTT. Amino acid sequence: CASSGPPDTQYF.

This clone was recorded once. The gene calls are TRBV12-5 and TRBJ1-2, with TRBD1 as a possible D gene (6 bases). Germline V lookup: CDR1 LGHNT, CDR2 FRNRAP. This CDR3 contains 13 residues. Trimming stripped 1 base from V and 13 bases from J, with 16 bases between. The CDR3 DNA sequence: TGTGCTAGTGGTTTGGGCGAGACCGGGACAACCACCTTC. It specifies CASGLGETGTTTF.

V usage is TRBV18 and J usage is TRBJ1-2, with TRBD1 matching over 7 bases. V lost 5 bases and J lost 7; bases outside the gene matches: 10. CDR1 is KGHSH and CDR2 is LQKENI in the germline V gene. The CDR3 sequence is 14 residues long. CDR3 bases: TGTGCCAGCTCAACTTCAGGGGGAACGGGTGGCTACACCTTC. This sequence encodes CASSTSGGTGGYTF.

This sequence joins TRBV6-6 and TRBJ2-3; unclear D gene. Germline CDR1 MNHNY, CDR2 SVGAGI (reference sequence). The CDR3 runs 14 residues. V was trimmed by 6 bases and J by 3 bases, leaving 13 bases between them. This chain's CDR3 is CASRPSVPTDTQYF. The CDR3 DNA reads TGTGCCAGCAGACCCTCAGTCCCGACAGATACGCAGTATTTT.

This chain connects TRBV4-3 to TRBJ2-7; maybe TRBD2 (5 bases). The ends were cut back, 0 bases at V and 5 bases at J, with 8 bases in the middle. The germline gives CDR1 LGHNA, CDR2 YSLEER. CDR3 length: 13 amino acids. CDR3 sequence (DNA): TGCGCCAGCAGCCAAGAAGTCGGGGACGAGCAGTACTTC. It translates to CASSQEVGDEQYF.

This chain connects TRBV27 to TRBJ2-5; 8 nucleotides match TRBD2. The V gene's germline CDR1 is MNHEY and CDR2 SMNVEV (reference sequence). V was clipped by 6 bases and J by 6 bases; unmatched bases: 6. The CDR3 spans 13 residues. For the CDR3, the DNA is TGTGCCAGCAGGCGGACTAGCATACAGACCCAGTACTTC. Protein product: CASRRTSIQTQYF.

The chain links TRBV6-6 to TRBJ2-5; no reliable D call. The CDR3 spans 11 residues. Trimming pared 10 bases from V and 7 bases from J, leaving 13 bases between. The germline V gene encodes CDR1 MNHNY and CDR2 SVGAGI (reference sequence). As DNA, the CDR3 is TGTGCCACCGAGCTAGGTGGGACCCAGTACTTC. This gives the protein CATELGGTQYF.

CDR3 protein: CASSHARGVRELFF. DNA for the CDR3: TGTGCCAGCAGCCATGCACGAGGAGTCCGGGAGCTGTTTTTT. The rearrangement joins TRBV7-6 to TRBJ2-2; D not certain. V was cut by 5 bases and J by 9 bases, with 16 bases left in between. Looked up from germline, CDR1 is SGHVS and CDR2 is FNYEAQ. The CDR3 sequence is 14 residues long.

This chain joins TRBV30 and TRBJ2-3; D not certain. The V and J ends lost 0 bases and 11 bases respectively, with 12 bases between them. The CDR3 covers 12 residues. Germline loops: CDR1 GTSNPN, CDR2 SVGIG (reference sequence). CDR3 residues: CAWSVQGRGQYF. CDR3 nucleotides: TGTGCCTGGAGTGTACAAGGACGAGGGCAGTATTTT.

The rearrangement links TRBV6-6 to TRBJ1-5; D may be TRBD1 (5 bases). The CDR3 is 16 residues long. The V and J ends lost 4 bases and 1 base respectively, with 14 bases between them. In germline, CDR1 is MNHNY, CDR2 SVGAGI (reference sequence). The DNA of the CDR3 is TGTGCCAGCAGTTGGGGGGAGCGCTTGAGCAATCAGCCCCAGCATTTT. Encoded protein: CASSWGERLSNQPQHF.

The rearrangement joins TRBV30 to TRBJ2-3; the D is unclear. The CDR3 spans 14 residues. The V gene's germline CDR1 is GTSNPN and CDR2 SVGIG (reference sequence). V shed 0 bases and J shed 2 bases, with 9 bases lying between them. DNA of the CDR3: TGTGCCTGGAGTGTACGCCGGGCCACAGATACGCAGTATTTT. Its protein product is CAWSVRRATDTQYF.

The chain links TRBV6-5 to TRBJ1-3, with D unresolved. The V gene lost 0 bases and the J gene lost 2 bases, with 5 bases spanning the gap. Germline V gene sequence: CDR1 MNHEY, CDR2 SVGAGI. This CDR3 comprises 14 residues. The CDR3 sequence is CASSYSGAGNTIYF. The CDR3 DNA is TGTGCCAGCAGTTACTCAGGAGCTGGAAACACCATATATTTT.

Note on this clone: One junction end does not reproduce the germline sequence, and a read error may be involved. The chain has TRBV20-1 and TRBJ2-1; 9 nucleotides align to TRBD1. The CDR3 covers 11 residues. CDR1 is DFQATT, CDR2 SNEGSKA, per germline (reference sequence). Written as DNA, the CDR3 is TGTGGGACAGGGCCCTACAATGAGCAGTTCTTC. Translation gives CGTGPYNEQFF.

V gene TRBV2 combines with J gene TRBJ2-1, with TRBD2 as a possible D gene (6 bases). The CDR3 contains 13 residues. CDR1 SNHLY and CDR2 FYNNEI come from the germline V gene. CDR3: CSLGSSQDNEQFF. CDR3 DNA: TGTAGCCTCGGGAGCTCCCAGGACAATGAGCAGTTCTTC.

This sequence joins TRBV2 and TRBJ2-7; 9 positions agree with TRBD2. Trimming at V came to 6 bases and at J to 0 bases, leaving 9 bases not matched to a gene. The CDR3 length is 16 residues. Germline CDR1 SNHLY, CDR2 FYNNEI. CDR3 region: CASRGQRGASSYEQYF. CDR3 nucleotide sequence: TGTGCCAGCAGGGGGCAGCGGGGGGCTAGCTCCTACGAGCAGTACTTC.

The CDR3 DNA reads TGTGCCAGCAGCCAGGGACTTACAGATACGCAGTATTTT. This gives the protein CASSQGLTDTQYF. V gene TRBV4-2 combines with J gene TRBJ2-3, with D possibly matching TRBD2 (6 bases). Per germline, CDR1 LGHNA and CDR2 YNFKEQ. The CDR3 length is 13 residues. V was pared by 3 bases and J by 3 bases, with 7 bases between.